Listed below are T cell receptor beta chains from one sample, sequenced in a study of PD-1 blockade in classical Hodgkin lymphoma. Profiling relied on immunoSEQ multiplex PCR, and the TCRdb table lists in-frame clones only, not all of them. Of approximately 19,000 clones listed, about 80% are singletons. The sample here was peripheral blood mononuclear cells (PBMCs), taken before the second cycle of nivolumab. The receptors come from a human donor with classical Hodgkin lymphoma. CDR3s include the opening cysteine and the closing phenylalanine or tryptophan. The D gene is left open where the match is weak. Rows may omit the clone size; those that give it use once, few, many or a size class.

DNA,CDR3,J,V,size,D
TGTGCCAGCAGCGGACAGGGGAACTACGAGCAGTACTTC,CASSGQGNYEQYF,TRBJ2-7,TRBV4-2,-,TRBD1
TGTGCCAGCAGGGAAGGGGAGGGGTACACAGATACGCAGTATTTT,CASREGEGYTDTQYF,TRBJ2-3,TRBV6-1,-,TRBD2
TGTGCCAGTAGTATCTCCTCGTGGAGCGACACTGAAGCTTTCTTT,CASSISSWSDTEAFF,TRBJ1-1,TRBV19,few,-
TGTGCCAGCAGTGAAGCGCGCGGACAGAGGGTGGGTGAAAAACTGTTTTTT,CASSEARGQRVGEKLFF,TRBJ1-4,TRBV6-1,-,-
TGTGCCAGCAGCCCAAGCGGGACTAGACGACCCGGGGAGCTGTTTTTT,CASSPSGTRRPGELFF,TRBJ2-2,TRBV11-3,-,TRBD2
TGTGCCAGCAGTTTGGTCTCGCCTCCGGGGACGGAGACCCAGTACTTC,CASSLVSPPGTETQYF,TRBJ2-5,TRBV27,-,-
TGTGCAAGTCGCCACAGGACTGGGTGGGGAGATACGCAGTATTTT,CASRHRTGWGDTQYF,TRBJ2-3,TRBV12-2,-,-
TGTGCCAGCAGTAGAAAGAGTGGTTCTGGGGCCAACGTCCTGACTTTC,CASSRKSGSGANVLTF,TRBJ2-6,TRBV7-2,few,-
TGTGCCAGCAGCTTAGCTTACTCTGGAAACACCATATATTTT,CASSLAYSGNTIYF,TRBJ1-3,TRBV11-2,-,-
TGTGCCAGTAGTCAAACAGGGTATGGCTACACCTTC,CASSQTGYGYTF,TRBJ1-2,TRBV19,once,-